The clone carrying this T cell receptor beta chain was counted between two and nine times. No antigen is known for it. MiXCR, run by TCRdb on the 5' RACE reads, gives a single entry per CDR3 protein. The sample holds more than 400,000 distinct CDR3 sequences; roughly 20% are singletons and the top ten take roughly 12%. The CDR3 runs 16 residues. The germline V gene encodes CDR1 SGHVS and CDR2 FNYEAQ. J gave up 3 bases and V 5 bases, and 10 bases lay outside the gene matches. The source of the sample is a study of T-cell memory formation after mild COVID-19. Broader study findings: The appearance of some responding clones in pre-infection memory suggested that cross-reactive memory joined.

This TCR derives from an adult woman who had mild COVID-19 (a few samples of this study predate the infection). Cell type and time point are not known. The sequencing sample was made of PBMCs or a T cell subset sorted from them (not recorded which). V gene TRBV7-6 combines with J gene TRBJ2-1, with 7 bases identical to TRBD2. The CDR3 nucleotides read TGTGCCAGCAGCCTCAGCCCCGGGACTAACTACAATGAGCAGTTCTTC. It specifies CASSLSPGTNYNEQFF.